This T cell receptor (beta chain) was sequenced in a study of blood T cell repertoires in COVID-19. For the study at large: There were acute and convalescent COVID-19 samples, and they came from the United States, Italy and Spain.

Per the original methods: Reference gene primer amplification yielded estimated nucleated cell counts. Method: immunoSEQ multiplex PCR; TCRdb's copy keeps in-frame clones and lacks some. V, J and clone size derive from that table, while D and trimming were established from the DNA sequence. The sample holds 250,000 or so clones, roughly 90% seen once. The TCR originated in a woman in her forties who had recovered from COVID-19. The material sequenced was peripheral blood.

DNA for the CDR3: TGTGCCAGCAGCCAAGGACAGTTTCGATACGAGCAGTACTTC. Its translation: CASSQGQFRYEQYF. The chain links TRBV14 to TRBJ2-7; a possible D gene is TRBD1 (5 bases). Germline V lookup: CDR1 SGHDN, CDR2 FVKESK. The CDR3 is 14 amino acids. Trimming shortened V by 1 base and J by 4 bases, and 11 bases separated the two germline ends.